The present T cell receptor beta chain was sequenced within a study of blood T cell repertoires in COVID-19. Original analysis: Reference gene primers were amplified, and this amplification served to estimate nucleated cell counts. Profiled with immunoSEQ multiplex PCR; TCRdb holds only in-frame clones, not every one. That table gives V, J and clone size, and the DNA gave D and trimming. This sample carries more than 100,000 clones, 85% to 90% of them seen once, and the ten largest clones take roughly 2.5%. Deletions cut 2 bases from V and 2 bases from J, with 10 bases between. Germline lookup yields CDR1 MNHNY and CDR2 SVGAGI (reference sequence). CDR3 length equals 14 residues.

Sequenced input: peripheral blood. The chain has TRBV6-6 and TRBJ2-7; D is undetermined. This TCR was sampled from a man over 45 with active COVID-19. The chain's CDR3 is CASSYGGGTYEQYF. CDR3 DNA: TGTGCCAGCAGTTACGGTGGCGGAACCTACGAGCAGTACTTC.